The sequence of this TCR beta chain was determined in a study of human T cells and chemical hapten exposure. MiXCR, run by TCRdb on the RACE reads, gives a single entry per CDR3 protein. The sample has 150,000 to 200,000 distinct CDR3 sequences, nearly 30% seen once. This clonotype was counted only a few times. Per the germline V gene, CDR1 is LGHNA and CDR2 is YSLEER. The germline V and J ends were trimmed by 3 bases and 11 bases, with 17 bases remaining between them. The CDR3 covers 15 residues. The time point here: pre-sensitization, week 0. The treatment was: therapeutic diphenylcyclopropenone sensitization with weekly scalp DPC.

The rearrangement joins TRBV4-3 to TRBJ1-6, with a weak D call TRBD1 (5 bases). This sequence originates from a woman in her 30s with alopecia areata. Some clones in this sample may be carry-over from other donors' samples. The sample in question was whole blood, obtained in connection with sensitization to the hapten diphenylcyclopropenone (DPC). The CDR3 nucleotides are TGCGCCAGCAGCCATCAAAACGAGGGGAGAACACCCCTCCACTTT. The encoded protein is CASSHQNEGRTPLHF.